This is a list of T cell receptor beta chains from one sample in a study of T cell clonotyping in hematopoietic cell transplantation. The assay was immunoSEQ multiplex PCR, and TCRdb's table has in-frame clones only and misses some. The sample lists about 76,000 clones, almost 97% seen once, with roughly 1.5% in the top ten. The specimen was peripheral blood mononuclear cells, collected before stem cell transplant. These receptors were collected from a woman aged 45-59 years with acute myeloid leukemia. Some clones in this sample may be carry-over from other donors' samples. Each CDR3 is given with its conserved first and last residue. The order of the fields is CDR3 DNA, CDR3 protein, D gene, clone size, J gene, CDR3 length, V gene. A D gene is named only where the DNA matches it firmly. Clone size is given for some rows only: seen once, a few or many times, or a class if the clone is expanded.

TGTGCCAGTAGTCGGCGGGAGGCCGCTTCCTACGAGCAGTACTTC CASSRREAASYEQYF TRBD2 . TRBJ2-7 15 TRBV19
TGTGCCAGCAAGTCCGGGAATCTTGGCTACACCTTC CASKSGNLGYTF . . TRBJ1-2 12 TRBV27
TGTGCCAGCAGGCATCAGAGTAGAGAAACTGAAGCTTTCTTT CASRHQSRETEAFF . . TRBJ1-1 14 TRBV28
TGCGCCAGCAGCATGGACAGCCGAAACACCATATATTTT CASSMDSRNTIYF . once TRBJ1-3 13 TRBV5-1
TGTGCCTGGAGTGTGGAGCTAAGCAATCAGCCCCAGCATTTT CAWSVELSNQPQHF . . TRBJ1-5 14 TRBV30
TGCAGTGCGGGGGGACAGTTTGAAGCTTTCTTT CSAGGQFEAFF TRBD1 . TRBJ1-1 11 TRBV20-1
TGCAGCGTACTCAATTTAGCGGGGGGATTTAAAGATACGCAGTATTTT CSVLNLAGGFKDTQYF TRBD2 once TRBJ2-3 16 TRBV29-1
TGTGCCAGCAGCCAAGAGGGCCAGGGCAGCCAAGAGACCCAGTACTTC CASSQEGQGSQETQYF . once TRBJ2-5 16 TRBV4-2
TGTGCCGGTAGGGGACAGCCAGGAAACACCATATATTTT CAGRGQPGNTIYF TRBD1 . TRBJ1-3 13 TRBV30
TGTGCCAGCAGCCAACTAGCGGGGGTCGGAAACATTCAGTACTTC CASSQLAGVGNIQYF TRBD2 . TRBJ2-4 15 TRBV6-4
TGCAGCGTTGACTTCGGGAGTGTGGGTGAGCAGTTCTTC CSVDFGSVGEQFF . . TRBJ2-1 13 TRBV29-1
TGTGCCTCGACCCGGGGGCTCAACTATGGCTACACCTTC CASTRGLNYGYTF . . TRBJ1-2 13 TRBV30
TGCGCCAGCAGCCAGAGGGACAGGGGAATGAACACTGAAGCTTTCTTT CASSQRDRGMNTEAFF TRBD1 . TRBJ1-1 16 TRBV4-1
TGCGCCAGCAGCTTGGTCACAGGGGGAGAGACCCAGTACTTC CASSLVTGGETQYF TRBD1 . TRBJ2-5 14 TRBV5-1
TGTGCCAGTAGTACCTCCAGGGAAGATGGCTACACCTTC CASSTSREDGYTF . . TRBJ1-2 13 TRBV19
TGTGCCAGCCACGGACAGGGGGTACCCGGGGAGCTGTTTTTT CASHGQGVPGELFF TRBD1 few TRBJ2-2 14 TRBV28
TGTGCCAGCAGCAACAGGAACACTGAAGCTTTCTTT CASSNRNTEAFF . . TRBJ1-1 12 TRBV28
TGTGCCACCCATTTTTGGGGTCGGAATGAGCAGTTCTTC CATHFWGRNEQFF . . TRBJ2-1 13 TRBV6-1
TGTGCCAGCAGTTTTATTCGGACTAGCGGGGCTACAGATACGCAGTATTTT CASSFIRTSGATDTQYF TRBD2 . TRBJ2-3 17 TRBV27
TGTGCCAGCAGCTTGTCTCTCACGTATCATGGCTACACCTTC CASSLSLTYHGYTF . . TRBJ1-2 14 TRBV5-6
TGTGCCACCAGCAGATTGTGGGATGAGCAGTTCTTC CATSRLWDEQFF . once TRBJ2-1 12 TRBV15
TGTGCCTGGAGTCTCAGCGGGGGGTGGGAGACCCAGTACTTC CAWSLSGGWETQYF TRBD2 . TRBJ2-5 14 TRBV30
TGCGCCAGCAGCTTGGGGGATACGCAGTATTTT CASSLGDTQYF . . TRBJ2-3 11 TRBV5-1
TGTGCCAGCAGTTTTACAGGGTCCAATCAGCCCCAGCATTTT CASSFTGSNQPQHF . . TRBJ1-5 14 TRBV27
TGTGCCAGTGAAGGGAGAGGCTTCTATGGCTACACCTTC CASEGRGFYGYTF . . TRBJ1-2 13 TRBV6-1
TGTGCCAGCAGCTACACAGGGGGCGTTGGGGACACTGAAGCTTTCTTT CASSYTGGVGDTEAFF TRBD1 . TRBJ1-1 16 TRBV7-2
TGTGCCACCAGCAGAGGGGAAGGGGGGGAAAACTATGGCTACACCTTC CATSRGEGGENYGYTF . . TRBJ1-2 16 TRBV15
TGTGCCAGTAGTCAGGTCGGAAACACCATATATTTT CASSQVGNTIYF . . TRBJ1-3 12 TRBV19
TGCAGCGTTACCGGGGATACGCAGTATTTT CSVTGDTQYF . . TRBJ2-3 10 TRBV29-1
TGTGCCAGCAGTTACTCTCGACAGGGCAACTATGGCTACACCTTC CASSYSRQGNYGYTF TRBD1 . TRBJ1-2 15 TRBV6-5
TGCGCCAGCAGCCAGGAGGGAGCGTCAGGGGCCGGGGAGCTGTTTTTT CASSQEGASGAGELFF . . TRBJ2-2 16 TRBV5-1
TGTGCCTGGAGACCCAGACAGGGAAGTGCTGGAAACACCATATATTTT CAWRPRQGSAGNTIYF TRBD1 . TRBJ1-3 16 TRBV30
TGTGCCAGTGGTCCAAACCGCTACCGGTACTTC CASGPNRYRYF . . TRBJ2-7 11 TRBV19
TGTGCCAGCAATCCCGGGACAGCAACTAATGAAAAACTGTTTTTT CASNPGTATNEKLFF TRBD1 . TRBJ1-4 15 TRBV7-9
TGTGCCAGCAGCTTAAGTAGCCTAGCGGGGGGGCTCTACGAGCAGTACTTC CASSLSSLAGGLYEQYF TRBD2 . TRBJ2-7 17 TRBV7-2
TGTGCCAGCATCGACGGCGCCCAAAACAATAATTCACCCCTCCACTTT CASIDGAQNNNSPLHF . . TRBJ1-6 16 TRBV5-4
TGCAGCGCCACCTCAGGGGGCAACACTGAAGCTTTCTTT CSATSGGNTEAFF TRBD1 . TRBJ1-1 13 TRBV29-1
TGCAGCGCCGCCACAGGGGTAGGAACTGAAGCTTTCTTT CSAATGVGTEAFF TRBD1 . TRBJ1-1 13 TRBV29-1
TGTGCCAGCAGACGACTAGCGGACAGAGTCTACGAGCAGTACTTC CASRRLADRVYEQYF TRBD2 . TRBJ2-7 15 TRBV28
TGTGCCAGCAGCGTAGCAGGGCGGAGCGTGGTCGGGGAGCTGTTTTTT CASSVAGRSVVGELFF . . TRBJ2-2 16 TRBV9
TGTGCCAGCAGCCACCCAACAGGATTGAACACCGGGGAGCTGTTTTTT CASSHPTGLNTGELFF . . TRBJ2-2 16 TRBV4-2
TGTGCCAGCAGTGTAACTAGCGGGAGGTTCGGGGAGCTGTTTTTT CASSVTSGRFGELFF TRBD2 . TRBJ2-2 15 TRBV28
TGTGCCAGCCGGGGGACTAGCGGGGGATCCTACGAGCAGTACTTC CASRGTSGGSYEQYF TRBD2 once TRBJ2-7 15 TRBV6-1
TGTGCCAGCATGGGGCTTATACAGCCCCAGCATTTT CASMGLIQPQHF . . TRBJ1-5 12 TRBV2
TGTGCCAGCAGTGAAGAACCGGACAGGTCTCCTTTCTTT CASSEEPDRSPFF TRBD1 . TRBJ1-1 13 TRBV6-1
TGTGCCAGCAGGCGACAGGGGAATCAGCCCCAGCATTTT CASRRQGNQPQHF TRBD1 . TRBJ1-5 13 TRBV27
TGTGCCTGGAGTTTTAGTCAAGATTCACCCCTCCACTTT CAWSFSQDSPLHF . once TRBJ1-6 13 TRBV30
TGCGCCAGCAGTGTCGGCAGCTTTTACGAGCAGTACTTC CASSVGSFYEQYF . . TRBJ2-7 13 TRBV10-2
TGTGCCAGCAGCTTTATTGCAACTAATGAAAAACTGTTTTTT CASSFIATNEKLFF . . TRBJ1-4 14 TRBV7-8
TGTGCCAGCAGTGTACGGCGACGCTCCTACAATGAGCAGTTCTTC CASSVRRRSYNEQFF . . TRBJ2-1 15 TRBV28
TGTGCCAGCAGCCTCCCGGGACTAGCGGTTAGGGAGCAGTACTTC CASSLPGLAVREQYF TRBD2 . TRBJ2-7 15 TRBV14
TGTGCCAGCGAAGGGACAGATCATCAGCCCCAGCATTTT CASEGTDHQPQHF TRBD1 . TRBJ1-5 13 TRBV6-6
TGCAGCGTTGAAGATTTTGGAGATACGCAGTATTTT CSVEDFGDTQYF . . TRBJ2-3 12 TRBV29-1
TGTGCCAGCAGGTCCGGTTGGGACGGCAATCAGCCCCAGCATTTT CASRSGWDGNQPQHF . . TRBJ1-5 15 TRBV6-5
TGCGCCAGCAGCCCCGGGACGTACTTAGAGACCCAGTACTTC CASSPGTYLETQYF . . TRBJ2-5 14 TRBV5-1
TGTGCCAGCAGCTTCCATTTAGACAGCTCTGGAAACACCATATATTTT CASSFHLDSSGNTIYF . . TRBJ1-3 16 TRBV11-2
TGTGCCAGCAGAATGACCGGGACAGCCTACGAGCAGTACTTC CASRMTGTAYEQYF TRBD1 . TRBJ2-7 14 TRBV2
TGCGCCAGCAGCCAAGATCGGAACCAAGGGAATCAGCCCCAGCATTTT CASSQDRNQGNQPQHF . . TRBJ1-5 16 TRBV4-1
TGTGCCAGTAGTATCCAGTATACCGGGGAGCTGTTTTTT CASSIQYTGELFF . . TRBJ2-2 13 TRBV19
TGCGCCAGCAGCTTGGGACAGGGTACTCAGCCCCAGCATTTT CASSLGQGTQPQHF TRBD1 . TRBJ1-5 14 TRBV5-1